This paragraph covers one TCR beta chain sequence. Its antigen is as yet unknown. TCRdb's copy holds only in-frame clones and misses some; the assay was immunoSEQ multiplex PCR. The sample holds tens of thousands of clones; 80% to 95% are singletons and the top ten take over 9.5%. The entry originates in a study of OX40 agonist ivuxolimab in advanced cancers. On the study more broadly: Patients achieving partial responses numbered three: one hepatocellular carcinoma case and two cutaneous melanoma cases. Whole-study results and caveats: Expanded clones were, on average, more numerous in CD8+ T cells than in CD4+.

This TCR was sampled from an adult with an advanced solid tumor such as melanoma, head and neck, liver or kidney cancer. This specimen was CD4+ or CD8+ T cells sorted from blood, taken in a trial of the OX40 agonist ivuxolimab.

As DNA, the CDR3 is TGTGCCAGCAGTTTTGGGGATACGACAGGGGCCCCTGAAGCTTTCTTT. This translates into CASSFGDTTGAPEAFF. This sequence joins TRBV28 and TRBJ1-1; 8 bases agree with TRBD1. J gave up 6 bases and V 3 bases, and 12 bases lay outside the gene matches. Germline assignment: CDR1 MDHEN and CDR2 SYDVKM. The CDR3 has 16 residues.